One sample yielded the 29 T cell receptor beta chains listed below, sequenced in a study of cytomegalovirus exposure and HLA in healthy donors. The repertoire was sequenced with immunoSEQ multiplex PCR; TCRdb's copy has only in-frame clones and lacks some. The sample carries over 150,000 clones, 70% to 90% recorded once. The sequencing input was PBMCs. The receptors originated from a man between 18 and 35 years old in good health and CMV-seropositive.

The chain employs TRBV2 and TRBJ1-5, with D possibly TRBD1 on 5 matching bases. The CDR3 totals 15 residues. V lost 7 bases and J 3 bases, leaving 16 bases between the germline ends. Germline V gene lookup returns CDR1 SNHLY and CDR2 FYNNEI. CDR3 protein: CASKGPGTYNQPQHF. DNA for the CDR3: TGTGCCAGCAAAGGCCCAGGGACTTACAATCAGCCCCAGCATTTT.

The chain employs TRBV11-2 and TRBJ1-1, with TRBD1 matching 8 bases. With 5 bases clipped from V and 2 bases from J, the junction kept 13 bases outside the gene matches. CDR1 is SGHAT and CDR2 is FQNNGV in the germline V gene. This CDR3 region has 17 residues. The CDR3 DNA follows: TGTGCCAGCAGCACCTATAGGACAGGGAGGGGAAACACTGAAGCTTTCTTT. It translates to CASSTYRTGRGNTEAFF.

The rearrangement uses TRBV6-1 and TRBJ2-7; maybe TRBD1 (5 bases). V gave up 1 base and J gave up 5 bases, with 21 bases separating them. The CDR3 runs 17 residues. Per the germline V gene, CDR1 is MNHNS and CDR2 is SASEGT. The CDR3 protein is CASSEEGSLTYYDEQYF. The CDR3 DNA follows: TGTGCCAGCAGTGAAGAGGGGTCGCTAACATACTACGACGAGCAGTACTTC.

The CDR3 bases are TGTGCCAGCAGTGACAACAATGAGCAGTTCTTC. Translated: CASSDNNEQFF. The chain employs TRBV6-5 and TRBJ2-1; the D is unclear. The CDR3 runs to 11 residues. Trimming stripped 5 bases from V and 5 bases from J, with 4 bases between. Per germline, CDR1 MNHEY and CDR2 SVGAGI.

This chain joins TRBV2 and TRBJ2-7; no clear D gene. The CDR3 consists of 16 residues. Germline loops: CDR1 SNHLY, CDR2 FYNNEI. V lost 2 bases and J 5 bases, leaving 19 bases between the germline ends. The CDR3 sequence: CASSERSLGPVDEQYF. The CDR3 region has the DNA TGTGCCAGCAGTGAACGATCGTTGGGCCCCGTAGACGAGCAGTACTTC.

The CDR3 nucleotides are TGTGCCAGTAGTATGAGACTAAATGGAAACACCATATATTTT. This gives the protein CASSMRLNGNTIYF. The chain is built from TRBV19 and TRBJ1-3, with unresolved D. The germline CDR1 and CDR2 sequences are LNHDA and SQIVND (reference sequence). This CDR3 contains 14 residues. The V and J ends lost 3 bases and 3 bases respectively, with 9 bases between them.

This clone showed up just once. This CDR3 is CASSYSRGNTEAFF. The CDR3 DNA sequence: TGTGCCAGCAGTTACTCGCGGGGCAACACTGAAGCTTTCTTT. The chain recombines TRBV6-5 with TRBJ1-1; D is perhaps TRBD1 (5 bases). The germline gives CDR1 MNHEY, CDR2 SVGAGI. V was cut by 0 bases and J by 2 bases, with 7 bases left in between. The length of the CDR3 is 14 residues.

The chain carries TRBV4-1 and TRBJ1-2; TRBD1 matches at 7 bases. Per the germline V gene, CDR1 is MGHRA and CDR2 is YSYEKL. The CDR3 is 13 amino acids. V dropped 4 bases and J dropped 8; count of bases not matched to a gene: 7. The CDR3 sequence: CASSPGTAFGYTF. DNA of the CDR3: TGCGCCAGCAGCCCCGGGACAGCGTTCGGCTACACCTTC.

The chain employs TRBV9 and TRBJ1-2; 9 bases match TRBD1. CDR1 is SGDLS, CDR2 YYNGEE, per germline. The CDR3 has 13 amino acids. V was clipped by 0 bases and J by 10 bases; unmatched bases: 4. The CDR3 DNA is TGTGCCAGCAGCGTAGGGACAGGGGACTCCTACACCTTC. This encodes CASSVGTGDSYTF.

CDR3 nucleotide sequence: TGTGCCAGCAGTTTAAATTATGCGGGGCGGGCGAGAACAGATACGCAGTATTTT. Translating gives CASSLNYAGRARTDTQYF. The chain links TRBV27 to TRBJ2-3, with a possible D match to TRBD2 (6 bases). The CDR3 loop spans 18 amino acids. V was trimmed by 2 bases and J by 3 bases, leaving 21 bases between them. The germline CDR1 and CDR2 sequences are MNHEY and SMNVEV (reference sequence).

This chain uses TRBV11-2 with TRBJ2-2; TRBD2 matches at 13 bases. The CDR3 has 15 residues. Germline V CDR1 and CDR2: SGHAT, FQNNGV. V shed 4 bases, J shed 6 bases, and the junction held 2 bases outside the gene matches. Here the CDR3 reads CASSSTSGRAGELFF. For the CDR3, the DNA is TGTGCCAGCAGCTCAACTAGCGGGAGGGCCGGGGAGCTGTTTTTT.

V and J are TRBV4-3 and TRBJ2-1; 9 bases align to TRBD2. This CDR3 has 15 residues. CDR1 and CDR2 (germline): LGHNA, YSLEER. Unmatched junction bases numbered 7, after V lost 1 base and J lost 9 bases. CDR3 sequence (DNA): TGCGCCAGCAGCCAAGTCGGTAGCGGGAGTTTTGAGCAGTTCTTC. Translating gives CASSQVGSGSFEQFF.

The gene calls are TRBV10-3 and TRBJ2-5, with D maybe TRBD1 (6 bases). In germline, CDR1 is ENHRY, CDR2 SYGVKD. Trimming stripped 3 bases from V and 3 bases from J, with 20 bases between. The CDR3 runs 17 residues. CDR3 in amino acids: CAISEGLGAREKETQYF. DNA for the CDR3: TGTGCCATCAGTGAAGGGTTGGGGGCGCGAGAGAAAGAGACCCAGTACTTC.

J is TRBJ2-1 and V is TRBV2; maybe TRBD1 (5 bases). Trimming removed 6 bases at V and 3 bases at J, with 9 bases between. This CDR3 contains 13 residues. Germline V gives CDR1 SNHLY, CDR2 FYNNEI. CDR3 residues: CASRTAYYNEQFF. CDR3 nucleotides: TGTGCCAGCAGGACAGCTTACTACAATGAGCAGTTCTTC.

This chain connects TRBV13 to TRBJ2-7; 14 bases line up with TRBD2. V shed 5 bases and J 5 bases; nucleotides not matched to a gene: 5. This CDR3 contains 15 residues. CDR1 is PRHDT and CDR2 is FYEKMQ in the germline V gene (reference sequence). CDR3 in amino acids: CASSPRLAGGHEQYF. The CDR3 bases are TGTGCCAGCAGCCCTAGACTAGCGGGAGGGCACGAGCAGTACTTC.

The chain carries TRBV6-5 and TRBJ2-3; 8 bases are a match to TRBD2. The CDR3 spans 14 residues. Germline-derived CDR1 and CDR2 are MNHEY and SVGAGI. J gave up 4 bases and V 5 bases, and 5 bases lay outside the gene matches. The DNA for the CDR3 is TGTGCCAGCAGTCTTAGCGGGGCCCCAGATACGCAGTATTTT. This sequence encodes CASSLSGAPDTQYF.

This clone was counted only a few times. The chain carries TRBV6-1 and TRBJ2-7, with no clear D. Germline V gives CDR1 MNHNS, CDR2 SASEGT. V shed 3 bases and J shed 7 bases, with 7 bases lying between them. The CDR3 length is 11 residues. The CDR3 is CASSDAREQYF. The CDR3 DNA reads TGTGCCAGCAGTGATGCCCGGGAGCAGTACTTC.

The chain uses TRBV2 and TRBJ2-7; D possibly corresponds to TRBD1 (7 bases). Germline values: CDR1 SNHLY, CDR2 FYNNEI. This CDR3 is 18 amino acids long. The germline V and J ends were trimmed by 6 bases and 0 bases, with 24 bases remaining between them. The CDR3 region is CASSETERRDSFSYEQYF. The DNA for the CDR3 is TGTGCCAGCAGCGAAACCGAACGGCGGGACAGCTTCTCCTACGAGCAGTACTTC.

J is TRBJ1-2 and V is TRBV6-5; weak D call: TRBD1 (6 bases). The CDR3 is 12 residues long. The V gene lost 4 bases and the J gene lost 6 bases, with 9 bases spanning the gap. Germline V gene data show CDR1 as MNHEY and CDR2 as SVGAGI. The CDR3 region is CASSFQGHGYTF. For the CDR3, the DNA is TGTGCCAGCAGTTTTCAGGGGCATGGCTACACCTTC.

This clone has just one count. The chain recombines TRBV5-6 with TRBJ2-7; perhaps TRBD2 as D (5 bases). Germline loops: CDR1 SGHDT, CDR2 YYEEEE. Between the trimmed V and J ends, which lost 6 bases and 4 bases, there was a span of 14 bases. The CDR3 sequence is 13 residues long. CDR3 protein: CASTSGSSYEQYF. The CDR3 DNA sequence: TGTGCCAGCACCTCGGGGTCCTCGTACGAGCAGTACTTC.

The CDR3 DNA reads TGTGCCACCAGAGGGGGCCCTTCCAATCAGCCCCTCCACTTT. Its translation: CATRGGPSNQPLHF. The chain recombines TRBV27 with TRBJ1-6, with 7 nucleotides matching TRBD1. CDR3 length: 14 residues. J gave up 13 bases and V 10 bases, and 16 bases lay outside the gene matches. CDR1 and CDR2 from the germline V gene are MNHEY and SMNVEV (reference sequence).

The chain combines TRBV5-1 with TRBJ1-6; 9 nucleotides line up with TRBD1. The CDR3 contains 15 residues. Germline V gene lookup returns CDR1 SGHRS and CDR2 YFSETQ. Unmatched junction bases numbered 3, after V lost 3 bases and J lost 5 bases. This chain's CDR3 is CASSWGQGNNSPLHF. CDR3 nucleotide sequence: TGCGCCAGCAGCTGGGGACAGGGTAATAATTCACCCCTCCACTTT. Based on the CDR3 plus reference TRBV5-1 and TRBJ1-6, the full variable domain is KAGVTQTPRYLIKTRGQQVTLSCSPISGHRSVSWYQQTPGQGLQFLFEYFSETQRNKGNFPGRFSGRQFSNSRSEMNVSTLELGDSALYLCASSWGQGNNSPLHFGNGTRLTVT.

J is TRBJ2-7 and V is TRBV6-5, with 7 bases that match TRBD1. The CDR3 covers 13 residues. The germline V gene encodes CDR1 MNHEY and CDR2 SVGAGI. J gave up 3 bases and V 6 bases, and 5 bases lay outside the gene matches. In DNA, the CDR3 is TGTGCCAGCAGCCACGGGACAGTCTACGAGCAGTACTTC. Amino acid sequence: CASSHGTVYEQYF.

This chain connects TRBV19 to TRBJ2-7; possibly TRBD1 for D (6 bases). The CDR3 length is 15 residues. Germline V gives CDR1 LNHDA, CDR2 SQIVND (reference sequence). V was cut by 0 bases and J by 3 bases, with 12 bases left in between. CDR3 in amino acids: CASSIDPWGRYEQYF. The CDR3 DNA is TGTGCCAGTAGTATAGATCCCTGGGGGCGCTACGAGCAGTACTTC.

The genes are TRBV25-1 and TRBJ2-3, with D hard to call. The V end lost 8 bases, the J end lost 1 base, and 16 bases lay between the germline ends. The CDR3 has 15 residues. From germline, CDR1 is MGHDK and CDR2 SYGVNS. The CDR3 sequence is CASRPPLQRTDTQYF. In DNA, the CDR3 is TGTGCCAGCCGCCCCCCACTCCAACGCACAGATACGCAGTATTTT.

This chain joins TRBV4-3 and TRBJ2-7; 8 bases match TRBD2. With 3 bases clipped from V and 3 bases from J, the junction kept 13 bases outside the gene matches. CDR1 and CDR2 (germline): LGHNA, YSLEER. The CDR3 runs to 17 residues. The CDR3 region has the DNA TGCGCCAGCAGCCATCTAAGGACGAGCGGGAGTGACTACGAGCAGTACTTC. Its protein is CASSHLRTSGSDYEQYF.

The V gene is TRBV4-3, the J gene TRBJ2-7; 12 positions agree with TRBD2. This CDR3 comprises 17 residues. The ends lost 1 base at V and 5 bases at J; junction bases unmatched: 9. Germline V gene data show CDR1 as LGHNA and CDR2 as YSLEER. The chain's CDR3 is CASSQGLAGGPVDEQYF. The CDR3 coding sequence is TGCGCCAGCAGCCAAGGGCTAGCGGGAGGGCCCGTTGACGAGCAGTACTTC.

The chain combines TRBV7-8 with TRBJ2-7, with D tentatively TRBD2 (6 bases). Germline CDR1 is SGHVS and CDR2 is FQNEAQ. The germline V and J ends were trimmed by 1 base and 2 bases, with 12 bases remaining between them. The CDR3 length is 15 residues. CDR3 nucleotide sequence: TGTGCCAGCAGCTTAGGAGGCGGGAAAACCTACGAGCAGTACTTC. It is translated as CASSLGGGKTYEQYF.

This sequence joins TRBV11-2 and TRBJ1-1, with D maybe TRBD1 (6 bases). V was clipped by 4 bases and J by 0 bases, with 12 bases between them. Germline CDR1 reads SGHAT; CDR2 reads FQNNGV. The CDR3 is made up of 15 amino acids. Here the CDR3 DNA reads TGTGCCAGCAGCTCTAGGGGGATTATGAACACTGAAGCTTTCTTT. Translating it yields CASSSRGIMNTEAFF.